A selection of T cell receptor beta chains follows, all from one sample in a study of Graves' ophthalmopathy and Graves' hyperthyroidism. MiXCR, run by TCRdb on the multiplex PCR reads, gives a single entry per CDR3 protein. This sample has about 240,000 distinct CDR3 sequences, with around 50% found just once. The sequenced sample consisted of peripheral blood. These receptors were taken from an adult man with Graves' ophthalmopathy. The CDR3 runs from the conserved cysteine through the conserved F or W. The order of the fields is J gene, clone size, D gene, V gene, CDR3 DNA, CDR3 protein. The D gene is left open where the match is weak. Part of the rows lack a size; the others show once, few, many or a class for expanded clones.

j_gene: TRBJ2-7; abundance: -; d_gene: -; v_gene: TRBV2; CDR3nt: TGTGCCAGCAGTTACTCGAGTTACGAGCAGTACTTC; CDR3aa: CASSYSSYEQYF
j_gene: TRBJ1-5; abundance: few; d_gene: -; v_gene: TRBV12-3/TRBV12-4; CDR3nt: TGTGCCAGCAGTTCCTCACGGCCCACGCGGAATCAGCCCCAGCATTTT; CDR3aa: CASSSSRPTRNQPQHF
j_gene: TRBJ2-3; abundance: -; d_gene: TRBD1; v_gene: TRBV2; CDR3nt: TGTGCCAGCAGTTGGGACAGGAGCACAGATACGCAGTATTTT; CDR3aa: CASSWDRSTDTQYF
j_gene: TRBJ2-7; abundance: few; d_gene: -; v_gene: TRBV2; CDR3nt: TGTGCCAGCAGATCAGAGAATTGGGAGCAGTACTTC; CDR3aa: CASRSENWEQYF
j_gene: TRBJ2-1; abundance: -; d_gene: -; v_gene: TRBV5-1; CDR3nt: TGTGCCAGCAGTTCCAGGGGACATGACGAGCAGTTCTTC; CDR3aa: CASSSRGHDEQFF
j_gene: TRBJ2-7; abundance: -; d_gene: TRBD2; v_gene: TRBV30; CDR3nt: TGTGCCTGGAGTGTGAAGTCCCTAGCGGGAGGCTACGAGCAGTACTTC; CDR3aa: CAWSVKSLAGGYEQYF
j_gene: TRBJ1-5; abundance: few; d_gene: -; v_gene: TRBV19; CDR3nt: TGTGCCAGTAGTCCGGACGGGCTAGCTGGTGGGCCCCAGCATTTT; CDR3aa: CASSPDGLAGGPQHF
j_gene: TRBJ1-2; abundance: many; d_gene: -; v_gene: TRBV14; CDR3nt: TGTGCCAGCAGCCCCTCGCGGGGCTATGGCTACACCTTC; CDR3aa: CASSPSRGYGYTF
j_gene: TRBJ2-5; abundance: -; d_gene: TRBD1; v_gene: TRBV24-1; CDR3nt: TGTGCCACCAGTGAGACGCCGGGACAGGGGAAAGAGACCCAGTACTTC; CDR3aa: CATSETPGQGKETQYF
j_gene: TRBJ2-7; abundance: -; d_gene: -; v_gene: TRBV9; CDR3nt: TGTGCCAGCAGCGTAGACTGGCAGTCAAACTACGAGCAGTACTTC; CDR3aa: CASSVDWQSNYEQYF
j_gene: TRBJ2-2; abundance: -; d_gene: -; v_gene: TRBV4-1; CDR3nt: TGCGCCAGCAGCCAAGTTGACAGCTACACCGGGGAGCTGTTTTTT; CDR3aa: CASSQVDSYTGELFF
j_gene: TRBJ1-1; abundance: -; d_gene: -; v_gene: TRBV10-3; CDR3nt: TGTGCCATCACTACGGACAAGAACACTGAAGCTTTCTTT; CDR3aa: CAITTDKNTEAFF
j_gene: TRBJ2-7; abundance: -; d_gene: -; v_gene: TRBV19; CDR3nt: TGTGCCAGTAGTGCGCTTGAGAGGTCCGAGCAGTACTTC; CDR3aa: CASSALERSEQYF
j_gene: TRBJ2-6; abundance: -; d_gene: TRBD1; v_gene: TRBV7-6; CDR3nt: TGTGCCAGCAGCTTTTTCCGGACAGGGAGAGGGGCCAACGTCCTGACTTTC; CDR3aa: CASSFFRTGRGANVLTF
j_gene: TRBJ1-1; abundance: -; d_gene: TRBD1; v_gene: TRBV28; CDR3nt: TGTGCCAGCAGTTTATCGGCCATGGACAGGGCGGAGGCTTTCTTT; CDR3aa: CASSLSAMDRAEAFF
j_gene: TRBJ2-2; abundance: -; d_gene: -; v_gene: TRBV7-2; CDR3nt: TGTGCCAGCAGCCCCAACACGGTAACCGGGGAGCTGTTTTTT; CDR3aa: CASSPNTVTGELFF
j_gene: TRBJ2-2; abundance: -; d_gene: -; v_gene: TRBV5-1; CDR3nt: TGCGCCAGCAGCTTGGCAAGGGGGGCGCCGAACACCGGGGAGCTGTTTTTT; CDR3aa: CASSLARGAPNTGELFF
j_gene: TRBJ2-5; abundance: few; d_gene: TRBD1; v_gene: TRBV11-2; CDR3nt: TGTGCCAGCAGCCCCACGACAGGGGGCGGGCAAGAGACCCAGTACTTC; CDR3aa: CASSPTTGGGQETQYF
j_gene: TRBJ2-6; abundance: few; d_gene: -; v_gene: TRBV10-3; CDR3nt: TGTGCCACTTCCGCGGGCGGTTCCTCTGGGGCCAACGTCCTGACTTTC; CDR3aa: CATSAGGSSGANVLTF
j_gene: TRBJ2-7; abundance: -; d_gene: -; v_gene: TRBV19; CDR3nt: TGTGCCAGTAGTATAGGCCTCCGAGGACAGCCGAAAACCTACGAGCAGTACTTC; CDR3aa: CASSIGLRGQPKTYEQYF
j_gene: TRBJ1-2; abundance: many; d_gene: -; v_gene: TRBV29-1; CDR3nt: TGCAGCGTCGCGGACGGAAACTATGGCTACACCTTC; CDR3aa: CSVADGNYGYTF
j_gene: TRBJ1-4; abundance: -; d_gene: -; v_gene: TRBV20-1; CDR3nt: TGCAGTGCTAGAGGTTTGAGGGAAAAACTGTTTTTT; CDR3aa: CSARGLREKLFF
j_gene: TRBJ1-6; abundance: -; d_gene: -; v_gene: TRBV6-5; CDR3nt: TGTGCCAGCAGGGATAACTCGGGACGGTATAATTCACCCCTCCACTTT; CDR3aa: CASRDNSGRYNSPLHF
j_gene: TRBJ1-6; abundance: -; d_gene: -; v_gene: TRBV9; CDR3nt: TGCGCCAGCACGAACGCTGGTTTGATGTGGGGTAATTCACCCCTCCACTTT; CDR3aa: CASTNAGLMWGNSPLHF
j_gene: TRBJ1-1; abundance: -; d_gene: -; v_gene: TRBV3-1; CDR3nt: TGTGCCAGCAGCCAAGGACACGGTGGGACTGAAGCTTTCTTT; CDR3aa: CASSQGHGGTEAFF
j_gene: TRBJ2-2; abundance: few; d_gene: -; v_gene: TRBV15; CDR3nt: TGTGCCACCAGACAAAATAGAAACACCGGGGAGCTGTTTTTT; CDR3aa: CATRQNRNTGELFF
j_gene: TRBJ2-5; abundance: -; d_gene: -; v_gene: TRBV29-1; CDR3nt: TGCAGCGTTGGGGGAGGGGGGGGCACCCAAGAGACCCAGTACTTC; CDR3aa: CSVGGGGGTQETQYF
j_gene: TRBJ2-5; abundance: -; d_gene: -; v_gene: TRBV19; CDR3nt: TGTGCCAGTAGTATGTCACGGGAAGCGCAAGAGACCCAGTACTTC; CDR3aa: CASSMSREAQETQYF
j_gene: TRBJ1-2; abundance: -; d_gene: -; v_gene: TRBV24-1; CDR3nt: TGTGCCACCAGGAGCAGGGTGGGCGGCTACACCTTC; CDR3aa: CATRSRVGGYTF
j_gene: TRBJ1-5; abundance: -; d_gene: TRBD1; v_gene: TRBV7-9; CDR3nt: TGTGCCAGCAGCTCATCAGGGGGGGGGGGCAATCAGCCCCAGCATTTT; CDR3aa: CASSSSGGGGNQPQHF
j_gene: TRBJ2-7; abundance: -; d_gene: TRBD1; v_gene: TRBV2; CDR3nt: TGTGCCATAAACAGGGGCCTTACGGAGCAGTACTTC; CDR3aa: CAINRGLTEQYF
j_gene: TRBJ2-2; abundance: once; d_gene: -; v_gene: TRBV7-6; CDR3nt: TGTGCCAGCAGCCTAACGCCTACGGGGACCACCGGGGAGCTGTTTTTT; CDR3aa: CASSLTPTGTTGELFF
j_gene: TRBJ1-6; abundance: -; d_gene: -; v_gene: TRBV2; CDR3nt: TGTGCCAGCATAAGGGGCGCTATTAATTCACCCCTCCACTTT; CDR3aa: CASIRGAINSPLHF
j_gene: TRBJ1-6; abundance: -; d_gene: TRBD1; v_gene: TRBV20-1; CDR3nt: TGCAGTGCTAGAATGACAGGGGTATCACCCCTCCACTTT; CDR3aa: CSARMTGVSPLHF
j_gene: TRBJ2-7; abundance: -; d_gene: -; v_gene: TRBV10-2; CDR3nt: TGTGCCAGCAGTTCCCGCAGGGGAGTTGGCTCCTACGAGCAGTACTTC; CDR3aa: CASSSRRGVGSYEQYF
j_gene: TRBJ1-3; abundance: -; d_gene: -; v_gene: TRBV2; CDR3nt: TGTGCCAGCAGTCTAAGACAGGTTGGAGTTCGCTCGTCTGGAAACACCATATATTTT; CDR3aa: CASSLRQVGVRSSGNTIYF
j_gene: TRBJ2-7; abundance: once; d_gene: -; v_gene: TRBV10-2; CDR3nt: TGCGCCAGCAGGGGGCCGGGGCAGGGCTACGAGCAGTACTTC; CDR3aa: CASRGPGQGYEQYF
j_gene: TRBJ2-7; abundance: -; d_gene: -; v_gene: TRBV10-3; CDR3nt: TGTGCCAGCAGTCTTACAGTTTCGGGTTACGAGCAGTACTTC; CDR3aa: CASSLTVSGYEQYF
j_gene: TRBJ2-6; abundance: -; d_gene: TRBD1; v_gene: TRBV7-6; CDR3nt: TGTGCCAGCAGACCTCCTCGGGGACAGGATTCTTGGGGGGCCAACGTCCTGACTTTC; CDR3aa: CASRPPRGQDSWGANVLTF
j_gene: TRBJ2-7; abundance: -; d_gene: -; v_gene: TRBV7-2; CDR3nt: TGTGCCAGCAGCTTAGCGACAGGAACGGAGCAGTACTTC; CDR3aa: CASSLATGTEQYF
j_gene: TRBJ1-6; abundance: few; d_gene: -; v_gene: TRBV5-4; CDR3nt: TGTGCCAGCAGCTTGGGAACCTCTAATTCACCCCTCCACTTT; CDR3aa: CASSLGTSNSPLHF
j_gene: TRBJ2-7; abundance: -; d_gene: -; v_gene: TRBV12-5; CDR3nt: TGTGCCAGCAGTGATAAGTCTCTAGGCTCCTACGAACAGTACTTC; CDR3aa: CASSDKSLGSYEQYF
j_gene: TRBJ2-5; abundance: -; d_gene: TRBD2; v_gene: TRBV7-8; CDR3nt: TGTGCCAGCAGCTGGATGGTTCTAGCGGGGGGACAAGAGACCCAGTACTTC; CDR3aa: CASSWMVLAGGQETQYF
j_gene: TRBJ2-7; abundance: -; d_gene: -; v_gene: TRBV10-2; CDR3nt: TGCGCCAGCAGGGCCGGGGGCTACGAGCAGTACTTC; CDR3aa: CASRAGGYEQYF
j_gene: TRBJ1-2; abundance: -; d_gene: -; v_gene: TRBV12-3/TRBV12-4; CDR3nt: TGTGCCAGCAGTTTTATGGCAGGGAATGGCTGCACCTTC; CDR3aa: CASSFMAGNGCTF
j_gene: TRBJ2-7; abundance: -; d_gene: TRBD1; v_gene: TRBV2; CDR3nt: TGTGCCAGCAGTGATTCCCGTACAGGGGGTGCATACGATCAGTACTTC; CDR3aa: CASSDSRTGGAYDQYF
j_gene: TRBJ1-1; abundance: few; d_gene: -; v_gene: TRBV2; CDR3nt: TGTGCCAGCAGTGAAAGGGCAGGGAACACTGAAGCTTTCTTT; CDR3aa: CASSERAGNTEAFF
j_gene: TRBJ2-2; abundance: -; d_gene: -; v_gene: TRBV12-3/TRBV12-4; CDR3nt: TGTGCCAGTCGGACGAAACCGAACACCGGGGAGCTGTTTTTT; CDR3aa: CASRTKPNTGELFF
j_gene: TRBJ2-3; abundance: -; d_gene: -; v_gene: TRBV29-1; CDR3nt: TGCAGCGTTCCCGGGACCTTGAGAGATACGCAGTATTTT; CDR3aa: CSVPGTLRDTQYF
j_gene: TRBJ1-5; abundance: -; d_gene: -; v_gene: TRBV20-1; CDR3nt: TGCAGTGCTAGATCTAGCAATAGCAATCAGCCCCAGCATTTT; CDR3aa: CSARSSNSNQPQHF
j_gene: TRBJ2-2; abundance: few; d_gene: TRBD2; v_gene: TRBV7-9; CDR3nt: TGTGCCAGCAGCCGGACTAGCGGGGGGGCCATCACCGGGGAGCTGTTTTTT; CDR3aa: CASSRTSGGAITGELFF
j_gene: TRBJ1-5; abundance: few; d_gene: TRBD1; v_gene: TRBV19; CDR3nt: TGTGCCAGTAGTAGGGGACGGACAGGCACCCACTTGTCTCCCCAGCATTTT; CDR3aa: CASSRGRTGTHLSPQHF
j_gene: TRBJ2-2; abundance: -; d_gene: TRBD1; v_gene: TRBV24-1; CDR3nt: TGTGCCACCAGTGATTTGGGACAGGGGGACACCGGGGAGCTGTTTTTT; CDR3aa: CATSDLGQGDTGELFF
j_gene: TRBJ2-5; abundance: -; d_gene: TRBD1; v_gene: TRBV12-3/TRBV12-4; CDR3nt: TGTGCCAGCAGTTTTACGGACAGGGGGCGGGAGACCCAGTACTTC; CDR3aa: CASSFTDRGRETQYF